This T cell receptor (beta chain) comes out of a study of shared clonotypes between healthy human individuals. The wider study: The study enrolled two women and three men aged 18 to 49.

CDR1 SGHVS and CDR2 FQNEAQ come from the germline V gene. The CDR3 covers 15 residues. V lost 1 base, J lost 2 bases, and 11 bases lay in between. The assay was immunoSEQ multiplex PCR, and TCRdb's table has in-frame clones only and misses some. The sample contains around 2.1 million clones, about 93% of which appear only once. Study conclusions and caveats: Among non-shared clonotypes, generation probabilities were lower than among those shared by all four donors. Sampling used blood alone; tissue repertoires probably differ.

Worth noting for this clone: Its antigen is as yet unknown.

Naive CD8 cells, CD45RO-negative and positively selected for CCR7, excluded terminally differentiated effector memory CD45RA+ cells. The TCR sequence derives from a man between 18 and 35 years old in good health. Some clones in this sample may be carry-over from other donors' samples. This rearrangement joins TRBV7-8 to TRBJ1-1, with D perhaps TRBD1 (5 bases). The sample taken for sequencing was naive CD8+ T cells from PBMCs. This CDR3 reads CASSLGGRVNTEAFF. The CDR3 DNA reads TGTGCCAGCAGCTTAGGGGGACGGGTCAACACTGAAGCTTTCTTT.